A single T cell receptor beta chain is shown here with its context. Its antigen remains unknown. TCRdb independently ran MiXCR on the RT-PCR reads; one entry per CDR3 protein. This table holds a few hundred thousand distinct CDR3 sequences, around 13% found once. Germline V gives CDR1 DFQATT, CDR2 SNEGSKA (reference sequence). The V gene lost 6 bases and the J gene lost 4 bases, with 20 bases spanning the gap. The CDR3 runs 15 residues. The record originates from a study of response to subunit inactivated influenza vaccine. Findings and limits, study-wide: Authors suggested each seasonal influenza vaccination recruits few new T cells.

The source was PBMCs from blood, collected roughly 13 days after vaccination. The V gene is TRBV20-1, the J gene TRBJ2-3; D is possibly TRBD2 (5 bases). The sequence derives from a middle-aged man who received an inactivated influenza vaccine. This CDR3 is CSAPHRGWRSDTQYF. Written as DNA, the CDR3 is TGCAGTGCCCCCCATCGAGGGTGGAGGTCAGATACGCAGTATTTT.